These 23 T cell receptor beta chains originate from one sample sequenced in a study of shared clonotypes between healthy human individuals. Some clones are missing from TCRdb's copy, which holds only in-frame ones; the method was immunoSEQ multiplex PCR. Here the sample spans more than 2,000,000 clones, about 92% being singletons. Input material: naive CD4+ T cells from PBMCs. Subset given: CD45RA+ positively selected. The origin of the receptors is a man aged 18 to 29 in good health. Some clones in this sample may be carry-over from other donors' samples.

The V and J genes are TRBV11-3 and TRBJ2-7, with D perhaps TRBD2 (6 bases). Trimming took 4 bases from V and 0 from J, leaving 19 bases between them. Germline CDR1 SGHNT, CDR2 YENEEA. The CDR3 runs to 17 residues. CDR3 protein: CASSSTWGDGGSYEQYF. The CDR3 DNA reads TGTGCCAGCAGCTCAACCTGGGGGGACGGGGGCTCCTACGAGCAGTACTTC.

The chain recombines TRBV19 with TRBJ1-1, with unresolved D. Germline loops: CDR1 LNHDA, CDR2 SQIVND (reference sequence). CDR3 length: 15 amino acids. Trimming shortened V by 2 bases and J by 8 bases, and 18 bases separated the two germline ends. CDR3 loop: CASSIRVVWGGEAFF. Written as DNA, the CDR3 is TGTGCCAGTAGTATAAGGGTCGTCTGGGGTGGGGAAGCTTTCTTT.

The V call is TRBV5-1, the J call TRBJ1-2, with TRBD1 matching 8 bases. Trimming cost V 3 bases and J 4 bases; bases outside gene matches: 2. This CDR3 is built from 13 residues. Germline values: CDR1 SGHRS, CDR2 YFSETQ. CDR3: CASSWGQAYGYTF. CDR3 coding DNA: TGCGCCAGCAGCTGGGGACAGGCCTATGGCTACACCTTC.

The rearrangement joins TRBV29-1 to TRBJ2-5; D might be TRBD1 (6 bases). The CDR3 length is 14 residues. CDR1 and CDR2 (germline): SQVTM, ANQGSEA. Trimming stripped 8 bases from V and 2 bases from J, with 18 bases between. The CDR3 DNA sequence: TGCAGCAACCGGGACACCGCCGGGCAAGAGACCCAGTACTTC. It specifies CSNRDTAGQETQYF.

The genes are TRBV29-1 and TRBJ2-5, with no clear D. Germline assignment: CDR1 SQVTM and CDR2 ANQGSEA. V dropped 6 bases and J dropped 0 bases, with 11 bases sitting between them. This CDR3 comprises 13 residues. The CDR3 sequence: CSVQWPNQETQYF. The CDR3 DNA reads as TGCAGCGTACAATGGCCCAACCAAGAGACCCAGTACTTC.

V is TRBV11-2 and J is TRBJ2-1, with 11 bases lining up with TRBD2. The CDR3 covers 16 residues. The ends lost 5 bases at V and 3 bases at J; junction bases unmatched: 6. Germline V gene sequence: CDR1 SGHAT, CDR2 FQNNGV. The CDR3 nucleotides read TGTGCCAGCAGCCCATTGGGACTAGCGGTCTACAATGAGCAGTTCTTC. Protein sequence: CASSPLGLAVYNEQFF.

The chain carries TRBV9 and TRBJ2-1, with TRBD2 matching over 12 bases. V was pared by 3 bases and J by 7 bases, with 14 bases of the junction left unmatched. The germline CDR1 and CDR2 sequences are SGDLS and YYNGEE. The CDR3 contains 18 residues. The CDR3 reads CASSAGVTSGSRRNEQFF. The CDR3 DNA follows: TGTGCCAGCAGCGCAGGTGTGACTAGCGGGAGTCGTAGGAATGAGCAGTTCTTC. Filled out from reference TRBV9 and TRBJ2-1, the complete variable domain reads DSGVTQTPKHLITATGQRVTLRCSPRSGDLSVYWYQQSLDQGLQFLIQYYNGEERAKGNILERFSAQQFPDLHSELNLSSLELGDSALYFCASSAGVTSGSRRNEQFFGPGTRLTVL.

The chain employs TRBV30 and TRBJ2-2; D perhaps matches TRBD1 (5 bases). Per the germline V gene, CDR1 is GTSNPN and CDR2 is SVGIG (reference sequence). V was trimmed by 1 base and J by 2 bases, leaving 11 bases between them. The CDR3 runs 15 residues. Written as DNA, the CDR3 is TGTGCCTGGAGTGGGCAGGGAACTAACACCGGGGAGCTGTTTTTT. Its protein is CAWSGQGTNTGELFF.

The V gene is TRBV27, the J gene TRBJ1-2; D is possibly TRBD1 (5 bases). Trimming stripped 5 bases from V and 4 bases from J, with 14 bases between. The CDR3 length is 14 residues. CDR1 is MNHEY and CDR2 is SMNVEV in the germline V gene (reference sequence). CDR3 protein: CASSPAIRAYGYTF. In DNA form, the CDR3 reads TGTGCCAGCAGTCCGGCCATCAGGGCCTATGGCTACACCTTC.

The chain combines TRBV11-2 with TRBJ2-7; TRBD1 is a possible D gene (6 bases). CDR3 length equals 14 residues. The germline gives CDR1 SGHAT, CDR2 FQNNGV. Trimming took off 4 bases at V and 5 bases at J, with 15 bases between the two ends. As DNA, the CDR3 is TGTGCCAGCAGCTATTCGACAGGTCGGGACGAGCAGTACTTC. Amino acid sequence: CASSYSTGRDEQYF.

The chain carries TRBV29-1 and TRBJ2-7; D might be TRBD2 (5 bases). Germline V lookup: CDR1 SQVTM, CDR2 ANQGSEA. V lost 3 bases and J lost 6, with 12 bases in between. This CDR3 spans 12 amino acids. As DNA, the CDR3 is TGCAGCGTTGAGGGATACGGGGTCGAGCAGTACTTC. Residues: CSVEGYGVEQYF.

The chain uses TRBV6-5 and TRBJ2-2, with 9 bases matching TRBD1. CDR3 size: 15 residues. Trimming at V came to 6 bases and at J to 7 bases, leaving 9 bases not matched to a gene. Germline CDR1 is MNHEY and CDR2 is SVGAGI. CDR3 in DNA: TGTGCCAGCAGGACTACAGGGGGCGGATACGGGGAGCTGTTTTTT. Its protein product is CASRTTGGGYGELFF.

V and J are TRBV19 and TRBJ1-2, with 7 positions matching TRBD1. Per germline, CDR1 LNHDA and CDR2 SQIVND (reference sequence). The length of the CDR3 is 14 residues. The ends lost 6 bases at V and 8 bases at J; junction bases unmatched: 12. The DNA of the CDR3 is TGTGCCAGTAGGACCCGGGACAGCTTGGGGGGCTACACCTTC. It encodes CASRTRDSLGGYTF.

The V and J genes are TRBV29-1 and TRBJ2-4; 7 nucleotides line up with TRBD1. J lost 7 bases, V lost 6 bases, and 18 bases had no gene match. Germline CDR1 is SQVTM and CDR2 is ANQGSEA. CDR3 size: 16 residues. This chain's CDR3 is CSVRSPTRGPGNIQYF. The CDR3 bases are TGCAGCGTGCGGAGCCCAACAAGGGGGCCGGGGAACATTCAGTACTTC. Combining the CDR3 with reference TRBV29-1 and TRBJ2-4 gives the whole variable domain SAVISQKPSRDICQRGTSLTIQCQVDSQVTMMFWYRQQPGQSLTLIATANQGSEATYESGFVIDKFPISRPNLTFSTLTVSNMSPEDSSIYLCSVRSPTRGPGNIQYFGAGTRLSVL.

This clone was observed a single time. The chain links TRBV27 to TRBJ2-2, with TRBD2 as a possible D gene (5 bases). CDR3 size: 16 residues. Trimming shortened V by 2 bases and J by 0 bases, and 10 bases separated the two germline ends. Germline CDR1 reads MNHEY; CDR2 reads SMNVEV (reference sequence). The CDR3 is CASSLRGLANTGELFF. The CDR3, as DNA: TGTGCCAGCAGTTTACGGGGTCTAGCGAACACCGGGGAGCTGTTTTTT.

This clone was picked up one time. The chain combines TRBV28 with TRBJ2-1; D possibly corresponds to TRBD1 (5 bases). In germline, CDR1 is MDHEN, CDR2 SYDVKM. This CDR3 is 14 amino acids long. V was shortened by 10 bases and J by 0 bases, with 13 bases between the two germline ends. The CDR3 loop reads CATTRESSYNEQFF. For the CDR3, the DNA is TGTGCCACTACCAGGGAATCCTCCTACAATGAGCAGTTCTTC.

The chain recombines TRBV2 with TRBJ2-7; no reliable D call. The CDR3 contains 11 residues. Germline V gives CDR1 SNHLY, CDR2 FYNNEI. V was trimmed by 7 bases and J by 6 bases, leaving 10 bases between them. The CDR3 protein is CASKPKGEQYF. The CDR3 DNA reads TGTGCCAGCAAACCAAAAGGCGAGCAGTACTTC.

The chain employs TRBV15 and TRBJ2-7; TRBD1 matches 8 bases. This CDR3 is built from 15 residues. CDR1 is LNHNV and CDR2 is YYDKDF in the germline V gene (reference sequence). J lost 5 bases, V lost 3 bases, and 9 bases had no gene match. The CDR3 DNA reads as TGTGCCACCAGCAGGGACAGGGTTTTGACTGACGAGCAGTACTTC. Protein sequence: CATSRDRVLTDEQYF.

The rearrangement joins TRBV5-1 to TRBJ2-3, with 9 bases that match TRBD2. V was pared by 2 bases and J by 0 bases, with 4 bases of the junction left unmatched. CDR3 length: 16 amino acids. In germline, CDR1 is SGHRS, CDR2 YFSETQ. The CDR3 spells CASSFSGGTSTDTQYF. Written as DNA, the CDR3 is TGCGCCAGCAGCTTTAGCGGGGGAACTAGCACAGATACGCAGTATTTT.

The chain carries TRBV28 and TRBJ2-7; 9 bases match TRBD1. The CDR3 covers 15 residues. Germline CDR1 MDHEN, CDR2 SYDVKM. The junction had 4 bases not matched to a gene; V was cut back by 1 base and J by 3 bases. The CDR3 is CASSLSGQGRYEQYF. DNA of the CDR3: TGTGCCAGCAGTTTATCGGGACAGGGACGCTACGAGCAGTACTTC.

This clone was seen once. The chain joins TRBV18 to TRBJ2-7; 9 nucleotides line up with TRBD1. Germline V gene sequence: CDR1 KGHSH, CDR2 LQKENI. This CDR3 is 15 amino acids long. Germline trimming cut 0 bases from V and 2 bases from J; bases unmatched to any gene: 2. Written as DNA, the CDR3 is TGTGCCAGCTCACCACCCCGACAGGGGGCCTACGAGCAGTACTTC. Protein sequence: CASSPPRQGAYEQYF.

The chain joins TRBV27 to TRBJ2-7; D is unclear. The CDR3 spans 14 residues. Germline CDR1 is MNHEY and CDR2 is SMNVEV (reference sequence). The V and J ends lost 8 bases and 0 bases respectively, with 14 bases between them. This CDR3 is CASGAGLSSYEQYF. The CDR3 region has the DNA TGTGCCAGCGGCGCCGGGCTGAGCTCCTACGAGCAGTACTTC.

The chain links TRBV11-3 to TRBJ1-2, with D unclear. V gave up 4 bases and J gave up 4 bases, with 13 bases separating them. The CDR3 runs 14 residues. The germline gives CDR1 SGHNT, CDR2 YENEEA. CDR3 bases: TGTGCCAGCAGCTATCTCGGAAAGACCTATGGCTACACCTTC. Translation: CASSYLGKTYGYTF.